The following is a TCR beta chain sequence with its context. Its antigen is not identified. Per germline, CDR1 LGHNA and CDR2 YNFKEQ. The CDR3 consists of 15 residues. The data are from a study of CXCR3-negative and CXCR3-positive naive CD8 T cells. UMI-labeled TRB cDNA libraries were prepared by 5' RACE. No DNA is given; TCRdb re-called the 5' RACE reads and lists each CDR3 protein once. Recorded for this sample: about 89,000 distinct CDR3 sequences. Study findings and constraints: Fresh PBMCs were used in most assays, and CXCR3 expression partially decreased after cryopreservation. Whereas memory cells differed, naive CXCR3-negative and CXCR3-positive cells shared similar TRBV-TRBJ usage. The study found more hydrophobic TRB CDR3s in CXCR3-positive naive cells than in CXCR3-negative naive cells.

Phenotypically, naive CD8+ T cells corresponded to CD45RO-CCR7+CD27+CD95-. The sample comprised naive CXCR3+ CD8+ T cells from blood. Described subset: CD45RO-CCR7+CD27+CD95- naive CD8+ T cells expressing CXCR3 (TNR3+). The gene calls are TRBV4-2 and TRBJ2-1. The clonotype originates from a human donor in good health. Some clones in this sample may be carry-over from other donors' samples. CDR3: CASSQVLGGYNEQFF.